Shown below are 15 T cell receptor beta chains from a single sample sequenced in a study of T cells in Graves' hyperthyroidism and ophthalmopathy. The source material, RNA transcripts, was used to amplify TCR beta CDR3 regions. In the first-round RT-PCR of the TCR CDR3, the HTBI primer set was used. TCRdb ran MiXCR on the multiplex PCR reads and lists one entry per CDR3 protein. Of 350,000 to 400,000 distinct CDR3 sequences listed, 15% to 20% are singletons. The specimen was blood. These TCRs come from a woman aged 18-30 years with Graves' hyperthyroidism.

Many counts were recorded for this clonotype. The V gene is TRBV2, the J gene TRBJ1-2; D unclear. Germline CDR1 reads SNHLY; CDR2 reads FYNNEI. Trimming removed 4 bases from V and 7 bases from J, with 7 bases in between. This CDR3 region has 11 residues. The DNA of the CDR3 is TGTGCCAGCAGTGGCAACGGTGGCTACACCTTC. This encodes CASSGNGGYTF.

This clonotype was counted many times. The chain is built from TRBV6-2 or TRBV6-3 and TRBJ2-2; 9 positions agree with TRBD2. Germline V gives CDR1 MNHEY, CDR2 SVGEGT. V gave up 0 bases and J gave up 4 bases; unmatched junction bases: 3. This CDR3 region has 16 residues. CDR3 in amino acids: CASSYSAGGSTGELFF. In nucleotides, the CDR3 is TGTGCCAGCAGTTACTCGGCGGGGGGGAGCACCGGGGAGCTGTTTTTT.

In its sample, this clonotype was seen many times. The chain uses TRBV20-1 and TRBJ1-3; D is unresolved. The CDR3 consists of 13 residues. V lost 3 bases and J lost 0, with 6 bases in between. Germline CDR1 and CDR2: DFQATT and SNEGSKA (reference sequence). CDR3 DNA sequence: TGCAGTGCTAGCGTCCGCTCTGGAAACACCATATATTTT. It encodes CSASVRSGNTIYF.

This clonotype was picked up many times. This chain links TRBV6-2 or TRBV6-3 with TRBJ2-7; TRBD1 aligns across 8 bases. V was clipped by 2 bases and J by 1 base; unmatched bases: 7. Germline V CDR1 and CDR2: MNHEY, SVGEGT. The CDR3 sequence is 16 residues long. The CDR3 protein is CASSYPRGQRSYEQYF. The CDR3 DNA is TGTGCCAGCAGTTACCCCAGGGGGCAGCGGTCCTACGAGCAGTACTTC.

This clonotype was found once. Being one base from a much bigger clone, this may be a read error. The CDR3 region is CASSQPGTDQPQRF. The CDR3 DNA sequence: TGTGCCAGCAGCCAGCCAGGGACAGATCAGCCCCAGCGTTTT. The chain is built from TRBV7-3 and TRBJ1-5; 7 bases line up with TRBD1. Germline V lookup: CDR1 SGHTA, CDR2 FQGTGA. CDR3 size: 14 residues.

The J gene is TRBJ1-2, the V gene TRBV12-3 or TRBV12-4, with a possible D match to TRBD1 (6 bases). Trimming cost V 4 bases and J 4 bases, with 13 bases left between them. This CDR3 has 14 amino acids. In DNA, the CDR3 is TGTGCCAGCAGTTCAGACTCAGGGGTCTATGGCTACACCTTC. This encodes CASSSDSGVYGYTF.

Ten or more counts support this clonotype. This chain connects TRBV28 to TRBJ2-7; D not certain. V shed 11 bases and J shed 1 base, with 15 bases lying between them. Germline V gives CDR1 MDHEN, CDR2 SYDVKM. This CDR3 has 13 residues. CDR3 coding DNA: TGTGCCGGTAGACGGCTAGGGTCCTACGAGCAGTACTTC. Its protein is CAGRRLGSYEQYF.

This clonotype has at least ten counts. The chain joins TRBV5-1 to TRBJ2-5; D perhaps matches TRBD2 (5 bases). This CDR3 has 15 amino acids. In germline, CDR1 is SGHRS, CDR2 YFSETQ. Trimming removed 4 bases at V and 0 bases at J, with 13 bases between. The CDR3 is CASSALLGYQETQYF. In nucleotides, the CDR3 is TGCGCCAGCAGCGCCCTACTAGGTTACCAAGAGACCCAGTACTTC.

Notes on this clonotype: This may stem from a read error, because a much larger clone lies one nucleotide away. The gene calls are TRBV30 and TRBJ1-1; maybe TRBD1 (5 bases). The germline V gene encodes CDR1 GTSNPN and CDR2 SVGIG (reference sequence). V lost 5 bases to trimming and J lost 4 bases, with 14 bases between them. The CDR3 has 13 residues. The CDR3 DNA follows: TGTGCCTGGGGGGGACGGGGCTTCACTGAAGCTTTCTTT. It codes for CAWGGRGFTEAFF.

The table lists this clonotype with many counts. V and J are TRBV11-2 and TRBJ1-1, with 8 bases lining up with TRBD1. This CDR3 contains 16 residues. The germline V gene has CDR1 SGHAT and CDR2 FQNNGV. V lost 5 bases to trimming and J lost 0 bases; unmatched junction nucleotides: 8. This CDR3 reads CASSPYRGNMNTEAFF. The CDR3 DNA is TGTGCCAGCAGCCCTTACAGGGGGAACATGAACACTGAAGCTTTCTTT.

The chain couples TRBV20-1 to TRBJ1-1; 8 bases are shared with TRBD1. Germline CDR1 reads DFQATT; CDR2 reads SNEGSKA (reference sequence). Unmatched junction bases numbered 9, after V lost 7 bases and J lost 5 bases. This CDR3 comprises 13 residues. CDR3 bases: TGCAGTGGGGAAACAGGGGGGAGGACTGAAGCTTTCTTT. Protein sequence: CSGETGGRTEAFF.

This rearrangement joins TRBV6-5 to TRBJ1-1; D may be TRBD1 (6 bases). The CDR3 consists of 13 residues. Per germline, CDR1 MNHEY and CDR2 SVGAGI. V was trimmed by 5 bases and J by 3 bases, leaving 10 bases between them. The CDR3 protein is CASSNGQHTEAFF. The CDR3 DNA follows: TGTGCCAGCAGTAACGGACAGCACACTGAAGCTTTCTTT.

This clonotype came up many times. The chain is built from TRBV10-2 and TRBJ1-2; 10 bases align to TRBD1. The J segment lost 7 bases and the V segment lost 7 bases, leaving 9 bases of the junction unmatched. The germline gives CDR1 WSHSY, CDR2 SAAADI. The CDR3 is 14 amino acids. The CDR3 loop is CASIRDRGKSGYTF. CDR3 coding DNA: TGCGCCAGCATCCGGGACAGGGGAAAGTCTGGCTACACCTTC.

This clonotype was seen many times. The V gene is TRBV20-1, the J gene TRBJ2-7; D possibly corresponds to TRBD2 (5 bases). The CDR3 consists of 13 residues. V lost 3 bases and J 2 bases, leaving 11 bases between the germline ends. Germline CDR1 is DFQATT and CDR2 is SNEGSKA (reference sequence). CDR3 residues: CSARDGLTYEQYF. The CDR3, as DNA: TGCAGTGCTAGGGACGGACTTACCTACGAGCAGTACTTC.

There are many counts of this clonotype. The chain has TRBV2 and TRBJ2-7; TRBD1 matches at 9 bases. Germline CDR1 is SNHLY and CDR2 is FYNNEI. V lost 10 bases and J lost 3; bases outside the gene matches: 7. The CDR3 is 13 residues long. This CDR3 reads CATAGTGIYEQYF. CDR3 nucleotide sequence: TGTGCCACCGCGGGGACAGGGATCTACGAGCAGTACTTC.